The T cell receptor beta chain under discussion was sequenced for a study of Graves' ophthalmopathy and Graves' hyperthyroidism (dated 2018 in TCRdb). Study-wide context: Peripheral blood was collected before any treatment was given, at the time of initial diagnosis. After sampling, hyperthyroidism patients received methimazole starting at 30 mg daily, and ophthalmopathy patients received high-dose intravenous methylprednisolone. To explore V-J signatures that distinguish ophthalmopathy from hyperthyroidism, a discovery set of 100 patients was enrolled, made up of 43 with ophthalmopathy and under 65 with stable hyperthyroidism. For independent validation, a separate cohort was made up of 18 to 20 hyperthyroidism patients plus 17 patients who later progressed from hyperthyroidism to ophthalmopathy. TCR beta repertoire signatures were used to distinguish Graves' ophthalmopathy from Graves' hyperthyroidism and to predict progression to ophthalmopathy. In over 5 hyperthyroidism patients, the T-cell repertoire of thyroid tissue was compared with the T-cell repertoire of blood. In total, some 130 blood samples were TCR-sequenced: 43 ophthalmopathy, over 70 hyperthyroidism and approximately 17 hyperthyroidism-to-ophthalmopathy patients. Summary of the overall study and its limitations: In validation, the model predicted ophthalmopathy progression with 55% to 71% sensitivity and approximately 75% specificity; roughly 12 predicted patients were CT-confirmed with GO in a median of about 6.2 months. In cross-validation, the 13-signature model distinguished ophthalmopathy from stable hyperthyroidism with about 89% sensitivity and 81.08% specificity, while in the test set the corresponding values were 80% and 75%. Sample size was not statistically predetermined, and group allocation was not concealed from the investigators. Most expanded thyroid clonotypes with a frequency above 0.001 also appeared in blood, which suggests that blood repertoires may reflect the immune response in the thyroid.

Germline trimming: 6 bases from V, 2 bases from J; junction bases outside gene matches: 0. Via the germline V gene, CDR1 is SNHLY and CDR2 FYNNEI. From its cysteine to its phenylalanine, the CDR3 spans 14 amino acids. Just the 42-base CDR3 DNA is kept, in frame starting at base 1. TCR beta CDR3 regions were amplified from RNA transcripts for repertoire sequencing. A first-round RT-PCR used HTBI primers with the Qiagen OneStep RT-PCR kit, followed by a second-round multiplex PCR, size selection and purification. Libraries were sequenced on an Illumina HiSeq2000 using paired-end 100 bp reads. The authors' analysis ran thus. SOAPnuke was used to process the reads, throwing out any read that had adapters, had uncalled bases, had a mean Phred below 15, or lacked an exact constant-primer or identifier match. COPE v1.2.5 was used to merge the high-quality paired reads. Unique nucleotide sequences were defined as clonotypes and aligned to IMGT TRB V, D and J references using MiTCR v1.1. The analysis was limited to V-J combinations with a frequency above 0.0001, which together covered more than 99% of repertoires. For each V-J combination, a TCR clonal expansion and chaos score was defined as F50 clonal expansion divided by the chaos observed in the TCRdist matrix. Welch's t-statistics and random forest were used to reduce the features to about a dozen V-J combinations, which were then used as input to a naive Bayes classifier. The similarity between thyroid and blood repertoires was quantified using the Morisita-Horn index. The public reads were reanalyzed by TCRdb: fastp trimming at Q25, MiXCR alignment, in-frame beta chains only. Each record represents a unique CDR3 protein, reported with the most common genes and DNA among its rows. TCRdb, rather than the study authors, made the V and J calls. This sample has 740,000 or so distinct CDR3 sequences in its table, and 40% of those were observed once. Of the sample, 40% to 55% falls within the top ten clones.

Of note for this clonotype: The clone's antigen remains unknown. No much larger clonotype is one base removed from it; base qualities were not supplied.

Ophthalmopathy patients had moderately to severely active disease, Clinical Activity Score of at least 3, NOSPECS grade of at least 4, and disease duration under 3 months. Patients were excluded if they had other autoimmune diseases, uncontrolled infections, pregnancy or lactation. Diagnosis relied on clinical symptoms, serum thyroxine, TRAb, thyroid ultrasound and orbital computed tomography. Ficoll-Paque density gradient centrifugation was used to isolate PBMCs from about 9.4 ml of fresh peripheral blood. Total RNA was extracted with Trizol reagent and quality-checked on an Agilent 2100 Bioanalyzer.

The source material was peripheral blood. This chain is built from TRBV2 and TRBJ2-7; the junction holds 14 bases that match TRBD2. The sequence came from an adult man with Graves' ophthalmopathy. The nucleotides are TGTGCCAGCAGGACTAGCGGGGGGGCCTACGAGCAGTACTTC. It is translated as CASRTSGGAYEQYF.